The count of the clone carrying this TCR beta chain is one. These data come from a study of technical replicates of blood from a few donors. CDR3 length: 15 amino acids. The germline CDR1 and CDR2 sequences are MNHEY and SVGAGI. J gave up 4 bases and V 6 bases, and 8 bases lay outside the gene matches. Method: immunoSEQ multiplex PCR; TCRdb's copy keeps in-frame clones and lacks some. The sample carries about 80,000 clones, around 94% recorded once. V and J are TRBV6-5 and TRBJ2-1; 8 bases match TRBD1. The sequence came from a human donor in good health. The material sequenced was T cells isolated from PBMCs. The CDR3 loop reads CASRPRGRGYNEQFF. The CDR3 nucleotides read TGTGCCAGCAGACCCAGGGGGCGCGGGTACAATGAGCAGTTCTTC.